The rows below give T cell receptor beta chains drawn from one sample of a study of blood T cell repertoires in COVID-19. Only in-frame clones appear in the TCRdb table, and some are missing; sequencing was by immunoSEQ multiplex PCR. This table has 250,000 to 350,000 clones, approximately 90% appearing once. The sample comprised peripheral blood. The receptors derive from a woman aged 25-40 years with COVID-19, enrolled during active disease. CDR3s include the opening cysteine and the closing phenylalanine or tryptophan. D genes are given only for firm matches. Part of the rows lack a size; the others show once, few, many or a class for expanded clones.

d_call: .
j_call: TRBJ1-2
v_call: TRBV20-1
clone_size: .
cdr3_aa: CSASEAGGYTF
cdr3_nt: TGCAGTGCTAGTGAGGCGGGTGGCTACACCTTC

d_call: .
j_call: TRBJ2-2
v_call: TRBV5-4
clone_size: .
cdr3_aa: CASSFGSARELFF
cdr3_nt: TGTGCCAGCAGCTTCGGGTCGGCCCGGGAGCTGTTTTTT

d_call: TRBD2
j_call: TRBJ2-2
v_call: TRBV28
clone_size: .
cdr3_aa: CASRMGLAGGNGELFF
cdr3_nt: TGTGCCAGCAGGATGGGACTAGCGGGAGGGAACGGGGAGCTGTTTTTT

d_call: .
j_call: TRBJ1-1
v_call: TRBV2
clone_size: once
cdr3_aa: CATYKEGGMNTEAFF
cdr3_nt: TGTGCCACCTATAAAGAGGGAGGGATGAACACTGAAGCTTTCTTT

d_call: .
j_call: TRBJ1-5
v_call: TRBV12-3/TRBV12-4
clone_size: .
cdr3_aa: CASSSSGQPQHF
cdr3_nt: TGTGCCAGCAGTTCGTCCGGGCAGCCCCAGCATTTT

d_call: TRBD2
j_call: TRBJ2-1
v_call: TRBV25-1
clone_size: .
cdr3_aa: CASSGPSGSSYNEQFF
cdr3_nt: TGTGCCAGCAGTGGTCCTAGCGGGAGCTCCTACAATGAGCAGTTCTTC

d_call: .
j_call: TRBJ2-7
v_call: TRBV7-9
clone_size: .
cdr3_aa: CASSFIGRAGDEQYF
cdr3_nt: TGTGCCAGCAGCTTTATAGGGCGGGCTGGGGACGAGCAGTACTTC

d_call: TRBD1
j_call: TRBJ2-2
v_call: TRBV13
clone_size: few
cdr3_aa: CASSHGTGRSGELFF
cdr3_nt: TGTGCCAGCAGCCATGGGACAGGGAGGTCCGGGGAGCTGTTTTTT

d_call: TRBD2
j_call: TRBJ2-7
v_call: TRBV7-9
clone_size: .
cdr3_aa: CASSQLAGVSYEQYF
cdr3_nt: TGTGCCAGCAGCCAGCTAGCGGGGGTCTCCTACGAGCAGTACTTC

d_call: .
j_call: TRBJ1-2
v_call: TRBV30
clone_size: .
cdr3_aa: CASKTAGQLGNGYTF
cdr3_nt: TGTGCCTCCAAGACAGCCGGGCAGCTGGGGAATGGCTACACCTTC

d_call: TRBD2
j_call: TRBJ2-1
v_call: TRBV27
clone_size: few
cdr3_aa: CASSFTSGRSFYNEQFF
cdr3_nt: TGTGCCAGCAGTTTTACTAGCGGGAGATCCTTTTACAATGAGCAGTTCTTC

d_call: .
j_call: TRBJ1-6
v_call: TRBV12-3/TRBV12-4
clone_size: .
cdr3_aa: CASTRLNSPLHF
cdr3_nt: TGTGCCAGCACGAGGCTGAATTCACCCCTCCACTTT

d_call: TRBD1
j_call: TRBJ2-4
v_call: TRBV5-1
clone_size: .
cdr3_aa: CASSGSGTGGDIQYF
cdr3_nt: TGCGCCAGCAGCGGATCCGGGACAGGAGGAGACATTCAGTACTTC

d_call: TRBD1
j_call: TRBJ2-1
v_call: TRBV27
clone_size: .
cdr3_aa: CASSSRTGSYNEQFF
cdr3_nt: TGTGCCAGCAGTTCCCGGACAGGCTCCTACAATGAGCAGTTCTTC

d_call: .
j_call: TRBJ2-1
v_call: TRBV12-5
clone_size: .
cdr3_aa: CASGLGDEQFF
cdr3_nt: TGTGCTAGTGGTTTGGGCGATGAGCAGTTCTTC

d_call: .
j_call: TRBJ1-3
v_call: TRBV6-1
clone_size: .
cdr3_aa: CASSEGPGAIGNTIYF
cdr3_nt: TGTGCCAGCAGTGAGGGTCCGGGTGCCATCGGAAACACCATATATTTT

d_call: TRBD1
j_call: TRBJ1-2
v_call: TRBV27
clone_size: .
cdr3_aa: CAIPNDRGGYGYTF
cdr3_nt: TGTGCCATCCCCAACGACAGGGGAGGCTATGGCTACACCTTC

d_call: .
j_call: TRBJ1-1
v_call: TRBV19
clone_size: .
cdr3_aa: CASSIMMRGNTEAFF
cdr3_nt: TGTGCCAGTAGTATAATGATGCGGGGTAACACTGAAGCTTTCTTT

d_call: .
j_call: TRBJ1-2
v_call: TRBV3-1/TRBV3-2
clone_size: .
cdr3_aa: CASSQGVGGNGYTF
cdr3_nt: TGTGCCAGCAGCCAAGGAGTAGGGGGAAATGGCTACACCTTC

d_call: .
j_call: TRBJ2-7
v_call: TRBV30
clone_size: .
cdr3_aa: CAWSPGRGGYEQYF
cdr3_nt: TGTGCCTGGAGCCCAGGACGAGGGGGCTACGAGCAGTACTTC

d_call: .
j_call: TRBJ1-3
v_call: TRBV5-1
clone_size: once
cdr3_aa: CASSLISPTASSGNTIYF
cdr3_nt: TGCGCCAGCAGCTTGATTTCGCCGACTGCTTCCTCTGGAAACACCATATATTTT

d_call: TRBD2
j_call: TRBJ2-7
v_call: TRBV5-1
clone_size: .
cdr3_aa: CASRQAGGSGDFYEQYF
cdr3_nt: TGCGCCAGCAGGCAGGCGGGAGGATCTGGCGATTTCTACGAGCAGTACTTC

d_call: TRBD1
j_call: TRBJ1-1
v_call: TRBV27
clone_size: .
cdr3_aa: CASRSMDRLNTEAFF
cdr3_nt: TGTGCCAGCAGGTCGATGGACAGGTTGAACACTGAAGCTTTCTTT

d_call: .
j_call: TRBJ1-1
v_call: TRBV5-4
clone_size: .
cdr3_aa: CASSLGYMETAFF
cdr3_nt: TGTGCCAGCAGCTTGGGTTATATGGAGACAGCTTTCTTT

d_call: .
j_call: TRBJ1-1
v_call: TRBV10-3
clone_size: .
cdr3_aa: CAISPGFSPEAFF
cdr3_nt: TGTGCCATCAGTCCGGGATTTTCCCCTGAAGCTTTCTTT

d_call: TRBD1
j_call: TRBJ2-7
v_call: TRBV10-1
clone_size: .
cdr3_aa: CASSPPDRFSYEQYF
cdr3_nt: TGCGCCAGCAGCCCTCCGGACAGGTTCTCCTACGAGCAGTACTTC

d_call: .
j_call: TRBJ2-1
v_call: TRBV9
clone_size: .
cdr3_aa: CASEGDHRVLQFF
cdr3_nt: TGTGCCAGCGAAGGAGATCACAGGGTCTTGCAGTTCTTC

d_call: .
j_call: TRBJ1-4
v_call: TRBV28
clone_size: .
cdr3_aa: CASSLWQGSGNEKLFF
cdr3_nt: TGTGCCAGCAGTTTATGGCAGGGGTCAGGTAATGAAAAACTGTTTTTT

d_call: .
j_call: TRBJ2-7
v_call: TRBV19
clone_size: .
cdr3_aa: CASSTPRRGGEDEQYF
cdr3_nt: TGTGCCAGTAGTACCCCCAGGAGGGGAGGTGAGGACGAGCAGTACTTC

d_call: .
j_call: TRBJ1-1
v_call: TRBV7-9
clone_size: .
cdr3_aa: CASSLVGGGSEAFF
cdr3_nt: TGTGCCAGCAGCTTAGTGGGCGGGGGCAGTGAAGCTTTCTTT

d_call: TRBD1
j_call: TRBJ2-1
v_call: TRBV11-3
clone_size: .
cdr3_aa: CASSKDREQVF
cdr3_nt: TGTGCCAGCAGCAAAGACAGGGAACAGGTCTTC

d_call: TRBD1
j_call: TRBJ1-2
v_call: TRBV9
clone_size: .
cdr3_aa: CASSVLGTGVNYGYTF
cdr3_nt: TGTGCCAGCAGCGTACTCGGGACAGGGGTTAACTATGGCTACACCTTC

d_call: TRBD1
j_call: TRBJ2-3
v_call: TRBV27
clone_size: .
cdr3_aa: CAGRQGGDTQYF
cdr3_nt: TGTGCCGGCAGACAGGGGGGAGATACGCAGTATTTT

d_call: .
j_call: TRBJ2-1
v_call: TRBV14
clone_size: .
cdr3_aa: CASSLRDGSLTYNEQFF
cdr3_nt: TGTGCCAGCAGCCTCAGAGACGGGAGCTTGACCTACAATGAGCAGTTCTTC

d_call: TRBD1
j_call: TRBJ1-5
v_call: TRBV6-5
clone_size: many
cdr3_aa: CASSRQGNQPQHF
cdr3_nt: TGTGCCAGCAGTCGACAGGGTAATCAGCCCCAGCATTTT

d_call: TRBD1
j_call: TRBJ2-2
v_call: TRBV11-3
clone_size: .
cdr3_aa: CASSWDRGTGELFF
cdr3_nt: TGTGCCAGCAGCTGGGACAGGGGGACCGGGGAGCTGTTTTTT

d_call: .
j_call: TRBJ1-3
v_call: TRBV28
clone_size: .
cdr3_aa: CASSLRFDSYPSGNTIYF
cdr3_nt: TGTGCCAGCAGTTTAAGGTTCGACAGCTACCCCTCTGGAAACACCATATATTTT

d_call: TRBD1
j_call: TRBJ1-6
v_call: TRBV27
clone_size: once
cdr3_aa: CASRQGTGESPLHF
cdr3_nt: TGTGCCAGCAGGCAAGGGACAGGGGAATCACCCCTCCACTTT

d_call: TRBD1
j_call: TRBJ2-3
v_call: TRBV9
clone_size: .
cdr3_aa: CASSVGDRADTQYF
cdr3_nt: TGTGCCAGCAGCGTAGGGGACAGAGCAGATACGCAGTATTTT

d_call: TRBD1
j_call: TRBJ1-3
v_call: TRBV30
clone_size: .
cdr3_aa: CAWGTGNSGNTIYF
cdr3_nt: TGTGCCTGGGGGACAGGCAACTCTGGAAACACCATATATTTT

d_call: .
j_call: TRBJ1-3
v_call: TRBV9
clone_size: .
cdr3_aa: CATTTGGNTIYF
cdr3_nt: TGTGCCACTACTACGGGGGGAAACACCATATATTTT